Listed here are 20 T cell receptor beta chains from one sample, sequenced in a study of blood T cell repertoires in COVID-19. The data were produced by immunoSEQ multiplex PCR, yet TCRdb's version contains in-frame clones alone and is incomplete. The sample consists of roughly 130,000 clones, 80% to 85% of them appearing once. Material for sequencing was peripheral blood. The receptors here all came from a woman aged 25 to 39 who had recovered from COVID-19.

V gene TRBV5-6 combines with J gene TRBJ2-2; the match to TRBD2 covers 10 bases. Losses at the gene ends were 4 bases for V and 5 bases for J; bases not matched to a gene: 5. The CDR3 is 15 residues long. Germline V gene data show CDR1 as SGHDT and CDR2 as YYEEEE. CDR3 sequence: CASSPAGGPTGELFF. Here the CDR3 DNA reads TGTGCCAGCAGCCCAGCGGGGGGGCCGACCGGGGAGCTGTTTTTT. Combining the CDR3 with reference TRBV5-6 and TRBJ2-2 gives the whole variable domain DAGVTQSPTHLIKTRGQQVTLRCSPKSGHDTVSWYQQALGQGPQFIFQYYEEEERQRGNFPDRFSGHQFPNYSSELNVNALLLGDSALYLCASSPAGGPTGELFFGEGSRLTVL.

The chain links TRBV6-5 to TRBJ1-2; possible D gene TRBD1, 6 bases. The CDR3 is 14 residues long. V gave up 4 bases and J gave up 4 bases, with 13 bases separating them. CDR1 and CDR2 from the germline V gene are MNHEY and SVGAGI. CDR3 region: CASSSNRVTYGYTF. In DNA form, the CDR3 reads TGTGCCAGCAGTTCAAACAGGGTTACCTATGGCTACACCTTC.

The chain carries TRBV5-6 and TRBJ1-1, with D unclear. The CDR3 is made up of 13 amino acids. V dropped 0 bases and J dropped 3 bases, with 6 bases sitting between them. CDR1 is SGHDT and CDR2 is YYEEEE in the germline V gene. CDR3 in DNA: TGTGCCAGCAGCTTGGCTCACTACACTGAAGCTTTCTTT. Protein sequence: CASSLAHYTEAFF.

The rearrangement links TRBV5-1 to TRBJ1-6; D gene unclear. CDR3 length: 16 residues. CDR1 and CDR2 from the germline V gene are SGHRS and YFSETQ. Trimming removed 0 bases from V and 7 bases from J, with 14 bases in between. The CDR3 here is CASSLGVEPKNSPLHF. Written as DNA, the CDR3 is TGCGCCAGCAGCTTGGGAGTAGAGCCGAAGAATTCACCCCTCCACTTT.

The CDR3 DNA follows: TGTGCCTGGAGTGTAGAGGGCGGAGCGGACTATGGCTACACCTTC. This gives the protein CAWSVEGGADYGYTF. The chain has TRBV30 and TRBJ1-2; D is unclear. CDR1 and CDR2 (germline): GTSNPN, SVGIG (reference sequence). Trimming shortened V by 0 bases and J by 3 bases, and 14 bases separated the two germline ends. The CDR3 is 15 residues long.

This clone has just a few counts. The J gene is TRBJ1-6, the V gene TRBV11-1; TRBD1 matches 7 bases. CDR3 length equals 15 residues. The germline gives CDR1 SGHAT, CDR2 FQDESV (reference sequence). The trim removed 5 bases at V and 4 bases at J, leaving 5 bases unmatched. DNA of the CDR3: TGTGCCAGCAGCGCGGGACAGATTTATAATTCACCCCTCCACTTT. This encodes CASSAGQIYNSPLHF.

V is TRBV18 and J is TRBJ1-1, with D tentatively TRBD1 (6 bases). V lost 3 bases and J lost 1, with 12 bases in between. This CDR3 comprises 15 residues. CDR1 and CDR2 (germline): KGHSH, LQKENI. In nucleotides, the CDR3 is TGTGCCAGCTCACCTCAGGGGCGGGCGAACACTGAAGCTTTCTTT. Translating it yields CASSPQGRANTEAFF.

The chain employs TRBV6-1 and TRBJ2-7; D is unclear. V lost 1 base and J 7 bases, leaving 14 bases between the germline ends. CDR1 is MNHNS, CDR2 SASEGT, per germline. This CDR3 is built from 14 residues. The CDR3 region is CASSEGSEEDEQYF. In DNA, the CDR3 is TGTGCCAGCAGTGAAGGCTCAGAAGAAGATGAGCAGTACTTC.

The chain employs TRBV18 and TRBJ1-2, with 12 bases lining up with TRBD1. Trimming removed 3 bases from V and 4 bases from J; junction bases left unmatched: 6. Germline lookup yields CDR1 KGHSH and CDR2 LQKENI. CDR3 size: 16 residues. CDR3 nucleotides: TGTGCCAGCTCACCCCACGGGACAGGGGGCACCTATGGCTACACCTTC. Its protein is CASSPHGTGGTYGYTF.

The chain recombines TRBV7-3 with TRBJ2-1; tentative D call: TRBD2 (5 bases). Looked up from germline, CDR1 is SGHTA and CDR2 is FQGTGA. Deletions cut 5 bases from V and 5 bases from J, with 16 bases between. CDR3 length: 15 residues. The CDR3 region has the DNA TGTGCCAGCAGCCCTACCGAGGGATCGGACAATGAGCAGTTCTTC. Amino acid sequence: CASSPTEGSDNEQFF.

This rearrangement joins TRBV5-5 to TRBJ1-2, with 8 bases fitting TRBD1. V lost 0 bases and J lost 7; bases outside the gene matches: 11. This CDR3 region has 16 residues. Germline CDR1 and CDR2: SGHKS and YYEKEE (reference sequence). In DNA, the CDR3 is TGTGCCAGCAGCTTGGAATATCAGGACAGGGTCGGTGGCTACACCTTC. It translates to CASSLEYQDRVGGYTF.

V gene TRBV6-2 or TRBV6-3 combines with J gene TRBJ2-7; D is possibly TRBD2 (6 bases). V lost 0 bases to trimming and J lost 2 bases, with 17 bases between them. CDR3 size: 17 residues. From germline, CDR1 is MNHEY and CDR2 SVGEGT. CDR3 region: CASSYSSAGLYAYEQYF. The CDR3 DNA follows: TGTGCCAGCAGTTACTCGAGTGCGGGGCTTTACGCCTACGAGCAGTACTTC.

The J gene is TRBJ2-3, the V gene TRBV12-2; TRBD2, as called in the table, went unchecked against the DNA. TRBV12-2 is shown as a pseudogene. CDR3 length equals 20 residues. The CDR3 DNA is TGTGCAAGTCGCCTAAGGACTAGCGGGGGGGATTTGGAGGGCACAGATACGCAGTATTTT. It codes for CASRLRTSGGDLEGTDTQYF.

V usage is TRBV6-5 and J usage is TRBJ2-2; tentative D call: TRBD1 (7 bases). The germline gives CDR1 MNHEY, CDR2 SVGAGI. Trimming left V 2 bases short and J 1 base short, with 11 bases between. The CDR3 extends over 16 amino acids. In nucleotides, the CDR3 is TGTGCCAGCAGTTACAGGCAGGGGGGGAACACCGGGGAGCTGTTTTTT. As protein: CASSYRQGGNTGELFF.

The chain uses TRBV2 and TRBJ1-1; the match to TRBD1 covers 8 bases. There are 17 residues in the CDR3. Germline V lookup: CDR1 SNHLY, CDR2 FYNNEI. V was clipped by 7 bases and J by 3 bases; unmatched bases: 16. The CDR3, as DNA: TGTGCCAGCATCCCTTGGGGCAGGGGGCTTGGGGACACTGAAGCTTTCTTT. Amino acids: CASIPWGRGLGDTEAFF.

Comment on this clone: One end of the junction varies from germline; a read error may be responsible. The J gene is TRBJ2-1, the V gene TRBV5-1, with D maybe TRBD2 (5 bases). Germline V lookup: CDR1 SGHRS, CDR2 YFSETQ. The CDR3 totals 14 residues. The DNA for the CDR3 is TGCGTCAGCAGCTCGTCCAATCCGGGGAATGAGCAGTTCTTC. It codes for CVSSSSNPGNEQFF.

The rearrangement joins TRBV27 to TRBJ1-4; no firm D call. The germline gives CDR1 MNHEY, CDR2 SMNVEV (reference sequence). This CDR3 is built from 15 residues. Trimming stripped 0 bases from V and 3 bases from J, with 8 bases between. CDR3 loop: CASSLSPGSNEKLFF. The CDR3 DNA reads TGTGCCAGCAGTTTATCACCCGGGTCTAATGAAAAACTGTTTTTT.

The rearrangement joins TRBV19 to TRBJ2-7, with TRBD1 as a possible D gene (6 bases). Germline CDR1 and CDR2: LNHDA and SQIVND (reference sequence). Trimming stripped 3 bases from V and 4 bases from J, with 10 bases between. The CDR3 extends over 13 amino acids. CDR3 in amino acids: CASSMGQGYEQYF. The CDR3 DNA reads TGTGCCAGTAGTATGGGACAAGGATACGAGCAGTACTTC.

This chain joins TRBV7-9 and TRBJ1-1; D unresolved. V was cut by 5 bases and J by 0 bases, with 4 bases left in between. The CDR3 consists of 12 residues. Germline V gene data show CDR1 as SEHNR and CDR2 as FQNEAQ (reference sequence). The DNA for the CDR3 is TGTGCCAGCAGCCTTATGAACACTGAAGCTTTCTTT. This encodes CASSLMNTEAFF.

CDR3 in DNA: TGTGCCAGCAGCTCCCACACAGATACGCAGTATTTT. Translating it yields CASSSHTDTQYF. The chain couples TRBV5-6 to TRBJ2-3; D not resolved. This CDR3 is 12 amino acids long. Germline lookup yields CDR1 SGHDT and CDR2 YYEEEE. V shed 3 bases and J shed 2 bases, with 4 bases lying between them. The whole variable domain, remainder taken from reference TRBV5-6 and TRBJ2-3, is DAGVTQSPTHLIKTRGQQVTLRCSPKSGHDTVSWYQQALGQGPQFIFQYYEEEERQRGNFPDRFSGHQFPNYSSELNVNALLLGDSALYLCASSSHTDTQYFGPGTRLTVL.